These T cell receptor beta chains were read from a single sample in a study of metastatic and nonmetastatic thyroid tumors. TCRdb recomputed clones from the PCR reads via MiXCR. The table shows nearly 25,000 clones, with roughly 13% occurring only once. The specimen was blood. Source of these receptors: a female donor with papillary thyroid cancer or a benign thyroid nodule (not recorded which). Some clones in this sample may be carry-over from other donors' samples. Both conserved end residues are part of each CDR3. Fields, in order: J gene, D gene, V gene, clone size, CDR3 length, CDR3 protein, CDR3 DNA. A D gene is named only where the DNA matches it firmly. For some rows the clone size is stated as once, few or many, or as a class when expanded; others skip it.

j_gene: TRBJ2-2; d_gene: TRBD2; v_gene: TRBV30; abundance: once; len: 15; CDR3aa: CAWRAVAGNTGELFF; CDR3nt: TGTGCCTGGAGGGCGGTAGCGGGGAACACCGGGGAGCTGTTTTTT
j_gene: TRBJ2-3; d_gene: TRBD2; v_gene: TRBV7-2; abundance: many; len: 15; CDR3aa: CASSSLAGSTDTQYF; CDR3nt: TGTGCCAGCAGCTCCTTAGCGGGGAGCACAGATACGCAGTATTTT
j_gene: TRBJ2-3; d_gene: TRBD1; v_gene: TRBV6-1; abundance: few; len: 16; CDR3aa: CASRSTDRAGTDTQYF; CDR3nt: TGTGCCAGCAGATCCACGGACAGGGCGGGCACAGATACGCAGTATTTT
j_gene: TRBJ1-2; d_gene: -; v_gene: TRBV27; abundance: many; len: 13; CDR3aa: CASSGGRTGGYTF; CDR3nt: TGTGCCAGCAGTGGGGGGAGGACCGGTGGCTACACCTTC
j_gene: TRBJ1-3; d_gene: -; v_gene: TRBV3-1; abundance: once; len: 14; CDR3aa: CASTPIDSGNTIYF; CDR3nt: TGTGCCAGCACCCCAATAGACTCTGGAAACACCATATATTTT
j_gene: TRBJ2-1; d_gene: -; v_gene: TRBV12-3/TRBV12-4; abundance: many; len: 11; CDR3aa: CASSSTREQFF; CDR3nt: TGTGCCAGCAGTTCCACTAGAGAGCAGTTCTTC
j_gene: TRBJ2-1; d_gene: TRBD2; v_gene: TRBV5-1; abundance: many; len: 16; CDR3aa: CASSYGLAGRNNEQFF; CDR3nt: TGCGCCAGCAGCTATGGACTAGCGGGTCGCAACAATGAGCAGTTCTTC
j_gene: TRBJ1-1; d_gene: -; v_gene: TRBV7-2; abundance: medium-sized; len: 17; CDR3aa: CASSPAGRGRRNTEAFF; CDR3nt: TGTGCCAGCAGCCCGGCCGGGCGCGGACGGAGGAACACTGAAGCTTTCTTT
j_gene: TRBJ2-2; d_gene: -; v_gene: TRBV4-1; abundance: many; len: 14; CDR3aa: CASSQTSDTGELFF; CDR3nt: TGCGCCAGCAGCCAGACTAGTGACACCGGGGAGCTGTTTTTT
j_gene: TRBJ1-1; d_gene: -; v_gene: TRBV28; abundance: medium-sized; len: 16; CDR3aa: CASNSLGGPLNTEAFF; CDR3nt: TGTGCCAGCAACTCTTTGGGAGGCCCCCTGAACACTGAAGCTTTCTTT
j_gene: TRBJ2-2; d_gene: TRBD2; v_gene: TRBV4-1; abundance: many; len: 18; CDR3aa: CASSQAPLSGGSTGELFF; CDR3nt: TGCGCCAGCAGCCAAGCCCCTCTCTCGGGAGGGAGTACCGGGGAGCTGTTTTTT
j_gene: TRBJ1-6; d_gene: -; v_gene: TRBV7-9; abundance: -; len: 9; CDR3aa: CASSLDSHF; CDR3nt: TGTGCCAGCAGCTTAGACTCTCACTTT
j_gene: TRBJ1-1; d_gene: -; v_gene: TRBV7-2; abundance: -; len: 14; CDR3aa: CASSFSVGGPEAFF; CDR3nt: TGTGCCAGCAGCTTTTCGGTAGGCGGGCCTGAAGCTTTCTTT
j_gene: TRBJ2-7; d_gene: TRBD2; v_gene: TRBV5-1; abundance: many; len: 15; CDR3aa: CASSPGGGAVREQYF; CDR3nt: TGCGCCAGCAGCCCGGGGGGGGGCGCGGTCCGCGAGCAGTACTTC
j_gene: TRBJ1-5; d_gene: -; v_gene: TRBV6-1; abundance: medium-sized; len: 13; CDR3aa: CASITGASQPQHF; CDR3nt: TGTGCCAGCATCACGGGGGCCTCTCAGCCCCAGCATTTT
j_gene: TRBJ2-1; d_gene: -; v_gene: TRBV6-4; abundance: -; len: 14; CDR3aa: CASSEKGERGEQFF; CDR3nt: TGTGCCAGCAGTGAGAAGGGGGAGAGAGGGGAGCAGTTCTTC
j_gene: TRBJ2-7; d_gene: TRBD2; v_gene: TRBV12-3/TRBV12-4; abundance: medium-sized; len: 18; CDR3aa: CASSLFPWGTSGSDEQYF; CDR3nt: TGTGCCAGCAGTTTATTTCCATGGGGGACTAGCGGGAGTGACGAGCAGTACTTC
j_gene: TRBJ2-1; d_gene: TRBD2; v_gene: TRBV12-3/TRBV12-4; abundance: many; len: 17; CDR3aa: CAATRGLSGSSYNEQFF; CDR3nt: TGTGCCGCAACGAGAGGCCTAAGCGGGAGCTCCTACAATGAGCAGTTCTTC
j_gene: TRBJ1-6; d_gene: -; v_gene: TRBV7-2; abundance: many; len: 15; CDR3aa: CASSLSRGRNSPLHF; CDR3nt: TGTGCCAGCAGCTTATCGCGGGGTAGGAATTCACCCCTCCACTTT
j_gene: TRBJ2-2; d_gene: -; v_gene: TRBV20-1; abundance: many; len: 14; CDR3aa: CSATYRPNTGELFF; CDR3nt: TGCAGTGCGACCTACCGGCCAAACACCGGGGAGCTGTTTTTT
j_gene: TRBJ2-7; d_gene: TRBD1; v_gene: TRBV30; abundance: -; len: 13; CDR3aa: CAWGTGTGVEQYF; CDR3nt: TGTGCCTGGGGAACCGGGACAGGGGTCGAGCAGTACTTC
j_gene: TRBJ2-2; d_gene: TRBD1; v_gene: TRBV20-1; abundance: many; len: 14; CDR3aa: CSARDRTNTGELFF; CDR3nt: TGCAGTGCTCGGGACAGAACGAACACCGGGGAGCTGTTTTTT
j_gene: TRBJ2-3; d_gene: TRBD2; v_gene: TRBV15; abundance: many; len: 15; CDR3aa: CATSTYSGVGDTQYF; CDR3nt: TGTGCCACCAGCACCTATAGCGGGGTGGGAGATACGCAGTATTTT
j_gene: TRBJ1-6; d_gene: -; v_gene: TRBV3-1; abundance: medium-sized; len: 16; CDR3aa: CASSRLDRVPNSPLHF; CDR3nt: TGTGCCAGCAGCCGGCTTGACAGAGTTCCTAATTCACCCCTCCACTTT
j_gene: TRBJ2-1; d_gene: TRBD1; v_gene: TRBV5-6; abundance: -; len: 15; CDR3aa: CTSSFGDRAYSEQFF; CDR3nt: TGTACCAGCAGCTTCGGGGACAGAGCTTACAGTGAGCAGTTCTTC
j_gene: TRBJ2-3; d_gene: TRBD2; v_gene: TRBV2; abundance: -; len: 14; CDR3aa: CASRNGLATDTQYF; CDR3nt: TGTGCCAGCAGAAATGGACTAGCAACAGATACGCAGTATTTT
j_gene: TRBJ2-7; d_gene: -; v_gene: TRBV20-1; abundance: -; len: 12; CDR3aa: CSARLGGLEQYF; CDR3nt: TGCAGTGCTAGATTGGGGGGTTTGGAGCAGTACTTC
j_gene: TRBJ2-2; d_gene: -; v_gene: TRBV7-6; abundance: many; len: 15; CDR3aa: CASSLPTTGTGELFF; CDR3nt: TGTGCCAGCAGCTTACCTACTACAGGGACCGGGGAGCTGTTTTTT
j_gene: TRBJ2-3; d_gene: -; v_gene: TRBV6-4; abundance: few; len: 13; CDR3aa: CASSESGTDTQYF; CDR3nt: TGTGCCAGCAGTGAGTCCGGGACAGATACGCAGTATTTT
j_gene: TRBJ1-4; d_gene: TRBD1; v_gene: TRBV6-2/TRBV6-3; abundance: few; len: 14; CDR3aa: CASSSLTGWEKLVF; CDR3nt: TGTGCCAGCAGTTCCCTGACAGGGTGGGAAAAACTGGTTTTT
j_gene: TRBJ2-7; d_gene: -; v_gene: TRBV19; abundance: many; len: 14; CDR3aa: CASNCISDFYEQYF; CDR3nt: TGTGCCAGTAACTGTATATCGGACTTCTACGAGCAGTACTTC
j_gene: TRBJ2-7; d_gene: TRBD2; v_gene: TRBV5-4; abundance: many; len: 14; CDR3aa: CASSPGTSYYEQYF; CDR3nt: TGTGCCAGCAGCCCCGGGACTAGCTACTACGAGCAGTACTTC
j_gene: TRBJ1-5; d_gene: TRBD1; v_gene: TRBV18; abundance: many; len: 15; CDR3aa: CASSSGQGSNQPQHF; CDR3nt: TGTGCCAGCTCGTCGGGACAGGGCAGCAATCAGCCCCAGCATTTT
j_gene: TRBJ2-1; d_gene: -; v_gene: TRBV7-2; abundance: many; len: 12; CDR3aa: CASSSTGYVAFF; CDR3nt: TGTGCCAGCAGCTCGACGGGGTATGTAGCGTTCTTC